This passage covers 29 T cell receptor beta chains from one sample sequenced in a study of blood T cells in healthy people across ages. Alongside a J-beta primer mix, a sample-barcoded 5' primer served in a second PCR lasting about 7 to 12 cycles. A single record per CDR3 protein comes from TCRdb applying MiXCR to the 5' RACE reads. The sample lists 600,000 or so distinct CDR3 sequences, approximately 30% occurring once. Sequenced: blood. Source of these receptors: a woman of 80 years or more in good health.

This clonotype was detected ten times or more. Written as DNA, the CDR3 is TGCGCCAGCAGCCAAGATCAGACCCGGCCGGGAGAGACCCAGTACTTC. Its translation: CASSQDQTRPGETQYF. V and J are TRBV4-3 and TRBJ2-5; D ambiguous. V lost 0 bases to trimming and J lost 4 bases, with 15 bases between them. Germline assignment: CDR1 LGHNA and CDR2 YSLEER. The CDR3 has 16 residues.

In its sample, this clonotype was seen many times. The rearrangement uses TRBV24-1 and TRBJ2-1, with a possible D match to TRBD1 (5 bases). Trimming removed 5 bases from V and 10 bases from J, with 17 bases in between. The germline gives CDR1 KGHDR, CDR2 SFDVKD. The CDR3 is 14 amino acids. The CDR3 DNA is TGTGCCACCAGTGGCTACAAGGGGCCCTACGAGCAGTTCTTC. Protein sequence: CATSGYKGPYEQFF.

About this clonotype itself: A much larger clone lies one base from this, so it may be a read error. The chain employs TRBV7-2 and TRBJ2-3; perhaps TRBD1 as D (6 bases). V dropped 5 bases and J dropped 2 bases, with 11 bases sitting between them. Per the germline V gene, CDR1 is SGHTA and CDR2 is FQGNSA. The CDR3 has 14 amino acids. The CDR3, as DNA: TGTGCCAGCAGCCCCGGACAGACCACAGATACGCAGTATTTT. Protein sequence: CASSPGQTTDTQYF.

This clonotype was seen repeatedly, ten times or more. The chain joins TRBV7-9 to TRBJ1-6, with TRBD1 as a possible D gene (6 bases). Trimming took off 5 bases at V and 6 bases at J, with 11 bases between the two ends. The CDR3 is made up of 14 amino acids. In germline, CDR1 is SEHNR, CDR2 FQNEAQ (reference sequence). CDR3 nucleotide sequence: TGTGCCAGCAGCCCGATCAGGGGTAATTCACCCCTCCACTTT. The encoded protein is CASSPIRGNSPLHF.

This clonotype has ten or more counts. V is TRBV6-1 and J is TRBJ2-7; 9 bases map to TRBD1. CDR1 is MNHNS, CDR2 SASEGT, per germline. This CDR3 spans 15 amino acids. The trim removed 1 base at V and 2 bases at J, leaving 3 bases unmatched. The CDR3 loop is CASSEGGTGTYEQYF. CDR3 DNA sequence: TGTGCCAGCAGTGAAGGGGGGACAGGGACCTACGAGCAGTACTTC.

This clonotype was detected ten times or more. The chain links TRBV4-3 to TRBJ1-2; D not resolved. The CDR3 has 15 amino acids. The germline CDR1 and CDR2 sequences are LGHNA and YSLEER. V gave up 0 bases and J gave up 4 bases, with 12 bases separating them. CDR3 amino acids: CASSQERSTGYGYTF. The CDR3 DNA reads as TGCGCCAGCAGCCAAGAGAGAAGTACCGGCTATGGCTACACCTTC.

The chain combines TRBV15 with TRBJ1-4; D gene uncertain. Germline V gives CDR1 LNHNV, CDR2 YYDKDF (reference sequence). The CDR3 has 14 amino acids. V lost 6 bases to trimming and J lost 0 bases, with 8 bases between them. The CDR3 DNA is TGTGCCACCAGTCGGGATACAACTAATGAAAAACTGTTTTTT. Protein product: CATSRDTTNEKLFF.

The CDR3 sequence: CASSYATGQPQHF. The CDR3 coding sequence is TGTGCCAGCAGTTACGCGACAGGCCAGCCCCAGCATTTT. The rearrangement links TRBV6-6 to TRBJ1-5; possible D gene TRBD1, 6 bases. Trimming took off 2 bases at V and 7 bases at J, with 9 bases between the two ends. Germline V gene data show CDR1 as MNHNY and CDR2 as SVGAGI (reference sequence). The CDR3 runs 13 residues.

Of note for this clonotype: At one of its ends the junction is not consistent with the germline gene, which may arise from a read error. The chain couples TRBV12-3 or TRBV12-4 to TRBJ2-3; D might be TRBD2 (5 bases). This CDR3 is built from 15 residues. This CDR3 reads CASSSGDISADMQYF. The CDR3, as DNA: TGTGCCAGCAGTTCAGGTGACATTAGCGCAGATATGCAGTATTTT.

The rearrangement joins TRBV7-9 to TRBJ2-3; D unclear. The germline CDR1 and CDR2 sequences are SEHNR and FQNEAQ (reference sequence). The CDR3 extends over 15 amino acids. The V end was cut by 4 bases, the J end by 6 bases, with 17 bases between. CDR3 sequence: CASSSYRDPRDTQYF. CDR3 DNA: TGTGCCAGCAGCTCATACCGAGACCCGAGGGATACGCAGTATTTT.

The CDR3 here is CSVGARSSYEQYF. CDR3 in DNA: TGCAGCGTTGGGGCGAGGAGCTCCTACGAGCAGTACTTC. V and J are TRBV29-1 and TRBJ2-7; D unresolved. Germline loops: CDR1 SQVTM, CDR2 ANQGSEA. This CDR3 is 13 amino acids long. Trimming left V 4 bases short and J 0 bases short, with 10 bases between.

This clonotype came up a few times. This rearrangement joins TRBV5-1 to TRBJ2-3; no clear D. From germline, CDR1 is SGHRS and CDR2 YFSETQ. This CDR3 has 14 residues. The V end lost 0 bases, the J end lost 5 bases, and 10 bases lay between the germline ends. CDR3 sequence reads: CASSLGSVVDTQYF. The CDR3 coding sequence is TGCGCCAGCAGCTTGGGATCTGTGGTAGATACGCAGTATTTT. The variable domain in full, completed from reference TRBV5-1 and TRBJ2-3, reads KAGVTQTPRYLIKTRGQQVTLSCSPISGHRSVSWYQQTPGQGLQFLFEYFSETQRNKGNFPGRFSGRQFSNSRSEMNVSTLELGDSALYLCASSLGSVVDTQYFGPGTRLTVL.

The sample holds many counts of this clonotype. The chain is built from TRBV7-2 and TRBJ1-4; 11 positions match TRBD1. The germline CDR1 and CDR2 sequences are SGHTA and FQGNSA. With V trimmed by 1 base and J by 7 bases, 2 bases remained unmatched. The CDR3 contains 15 residues. CDR3: CASSLDGTGGEKLFF. The CDR3 DNA reads TGTGCCAGCAGCTTAGACGGGACAGGGGGTGAAAAACTGTTTTTT.

This chain connects TRBV5-1 to TRBJ2-3; tentative D call: TRBD2 (5 bases). The V end lost 0 bases, the J end lost 3 bases, and 11 bases lay between the germline ends. From germline, CDR1 is SGHRS and CDR2 YFSETQ. This CDR3 has 15 residues. DNA for the CDR3: TGCGCCAGCAGCTTGGTGACTACGACGACAGATACGCAGTATTTT. This sequence encodes CASSLVTTTTDTQYF. Based on the CDR3 plus reference TRBV5-1 and TRBJ2-3, the full variable domain is KAGVTQTPRYLIKTRGQQVTLSCSPISGHRSVSWYQQTPGQGLQFLFEYFSETQRNKGNFPGRFSGRQFSNSRSEMNVSTLELGDSALYLCASSLVTTTTDTQYFGPGTRLTVL.

This clonotype was picked up many times. The V call is TRBV5-1, the J call TRBJ1-2; TRBD1 agrees at 9 bases. V gave up 4 bases and J gave up 2 bases; unmatched junction bases: 3. The CDR3 length is 14 residues. Germline V gene sequence: CDR1 SGHRS, CDR2 YFSETQ. CDR3 region: CASSETGGNYGYTF. CDR3 sequence (DNA): TGCGCCAGCAGCGAAACAGGGGGCAACTATGGCTACACCTTC. Full variable domain (missing parts from reference TRBV5-1 and TRBJ1-2): KAGVTQTPRYLIKTRGQQVTLSCSPISGHRSVSWYQQTPGQGLQFLFEYFSETQRNKGNFPGRFSGRQFSNSRSEMNVSTLELGDSALYLCASSETGGNYGYTFGSGTRLTVV.

Comments on this clonotype: This sequence may be a read error, since a much larger clone differs from it by one base. The chain carries TRBV10-3 and TRBJ2-7; either TRBD1 or TRBD2 may fit D (6 bases each). The V and J ends lost 0 bases and 12 bases respectively, with 15 bases between them. Germline loops: CDR1 ENHRY, CDR2 SYGVKD. The CDR3 covers 13 residues. CDR3 protein: CAISESTGGKRYF. The DNA of the CDR3 is TGTGCCATCAGTGAGTCGACAGGAGGGAAGCGGTACTTC.

This clonotype was counted at least ten times. The chain carries TRBV10-2 and TRBJ2-7, with D maybe TRBD1 (6 bases). The ends were cut back, 6 bases at V and 2 bases at J, with 11 bases in the middle. This CDR3 is built from 13 residues. Germline CDR1 is WSHSY and CDR2 is SAAADI. Here the CDR3 DNA reads TGCGCCAGCAGCTTGACAGGAGCCTACGAGCAGTACTTC. Amino acid sequence: CASSLTGAYEQYF.

V is TRBV12-3 or TRBV12-4 and J is TRBJ2-3; 9 bases match TRBD2. V trimming: 5 bases; J trimming: 13 bases; junction bases outside the gene matches: 16. The CDR3 is 15 residues long. The CDR3 bases are TGTGCCAGCAGTCTCAGCGGGGGGAGCACAGATGCGGAGTATTTT. It codes for CASSLSGGSTDAEYF.

This clonotype was found a few times. V usage is TRBV4-3 and J usage is TRBJ1-1; D unclear. Germline values: CDR1 LGHNA, CDR2 YSLEER. Trimming took 6 bases from V and 5 from J, leaving 19 bases between them. The CDR3 extends over 15 amino acids. CDR3 sequence (DNA): TGCGCCAGCAGGCGGACGGCCGAAGTGCGAACTGAAGCTTTCTTT. Translation: CASRRTAEVRTEAFF.

As concerns this clonotype: A much larger clone lies one base from this, so it may be a read error. The chain joins TRBV20-1 to TRBJ2-1; D assignment may be TRBD1 or TRBD2 (5 bases each). The closer fit of TRBJ2-7 to the DNA end suggests the J call may be wrong. The CDR3 is 15 amino acids. CDR1 and CDR2 from the germline V gene are DFQATT and SNEGSKA (reference sequence). The CDR3 is CSASVSGTLWNEQYF. CDR3 DNA: TGCAGTGCTAGTGTCTCAGGGACCCTCTGGAATGAGCAGTACTTC.

This clonotype was seen at least ten times. V usage is TRBV6-5 and J usage is TRBJ2-5, with 10 bases lining up with TRBD2. J gave up 2 bases and V 6 bases, and 3 bases lay outside the gene matches. The V gene's germline CDR1 is MNHEY and CDR2 SVGAGI. This CDR3 is built from 14 residues. Written as DNA, the CDR3 is TGTGCCAGCAGGATAGCGGGGGGACAAGAGACCCAGTACTTC. Amino acid sequence: CASRIAGGQETQYF.

This clonotype was picked up one time. The rearrangement joins TRBV20-1 to TRBJ2-1; 9 nucleotides align to TRBD2. J lost 8 bases, V lost 6 bases, and 11 bases had no gene match. Germline assignment: CDR1 DFQATT and CDR2 SNEGSKA (reference sequence). The CDR3 is made up of 14 amino acids. This CDR3 reads CSALTGTSRDEQFF. CDR3 in DNA: TGCAGTGCCCTTACCGGGACTAGCAGGGATGAGCAGTTCTTC.

This chain connects TRBV5-5 to TRBJ2-7, with D unresolved. Near its end, the DNA agrees better with TRBJ2-5, so the J call may be wrong. CDR3 size: 14 residues. Per the germline V gene, CDR1 is SGHKS and CDR2 is YYEKEE (reference sequence). The CDR3 reads CASSLPSGQETQYF. CDR3 coding DNA: TGTGCCAGCAGCTTGCCGTCGGGTCAAGAGACCCAGTACTTC.

As to this clonotype: Just one base apart from a much larger clone, this may be a read error. The chain links TRBV27 to TRBJ2-7, with 9 bases aligning to TRBD1. The CDR3 is made up of 15 amino acids. In germline, CDR1 is MNHEY, CDR2 SMNVEV (reference sequence). V lost 5 bases to trimming and J lost 3 bases; unmatched junction nucleotides: 8. The CDR3 protein is CASSTAGTGNYEQYF. Written as DNA, the CDR3 is TGTGCCAGCAGTACCGCCGGGACAGGGAACTACGAGCAGTACTTC.

This chain uses TRBV7-4 with TRBJ2-7, with TRBD2 matching 13 bases. The CDR3 runs 14 residues. Germline V gene lookup returns CDR1 SGHVT and CDR2 SQSDAQ. V dropped 0 bases and J dropped 8; count of bases not matched to a gene: 1. The DNA for the CDR3 is TGTGCCAGCAGCTTAGCACTAGCGGGGGGGCAGCAGTACTTC. This codes for CASSLALAGGQQYF.

The chain has TRBV20-1 and TRBJ2-4; D unclear. The end of the DNA is better explained by TRBJ2-7, so the J call may be wrong. Germline V gene data show CDR1 as DFQATT and CDR2 as SNEGSKA (reference sequence). This CDR3 comprises 11 residues. This chain's CDR3 is CSAPRAYEQYF. Written as DNA, the CDR3 is TGCAGTGCTCCCCGAGCCTACGAGCAGTACTTC.

Details on this clonotype: This may come from a read error, since a much larger clone is one base off. This chain connects TRBV7-7 to TRBJ2-7; TRBD2 aligns across 8 bases. This CDR3 spans 16 amino acids. CDR1 and CDR2 from the germline V gene are SSHAT and FNYEAQ (reference sequence). The CDR3 nucleotides read TGTGCTAGCAGCCCTCGTTCGAGCGGGGGCCACAATGAGCAGTACTTC. Its translation: CASSPRSSGGHNEQYF.

The table lists this clonotype with a few counts. The chain recombines TRBV20-1 with TRBJ1-1, with TRBD1 as a possible D gene (6 bases). The ends were cut back, 1 base at V and 3 bases at J, with 15 bases in the middle. This CDR3 is built from 15 residues. Per the germline V gene, CDR1 is DFQATT and CDR2 is SNEGSKA (reference sequence). Here the CDR3 DNA reads TGCAGTGCTAGAGGAGTGGGGGCCGGGTACACTGAAGCTTTCTTT. The encoded protein is CSARGVGAGYTEAFF.

This clonotype came up many times. The V gene is TRBV6-1, the J gene TRBJ2-6; D is unclear. The CDR3 sequence is 17 residues long. V was pared by 6 bases and J by 0 bases, with 15 bases between. The germline V gene has CDR1 MNHNS and CDR2 SASEGT. The CDR3 DNA is TGTGCCAGCAGCGGACGCCAAGTCGGCTCTGGGGCCAACGTCCTGACTTTC. This encodes CASSGRQVGSGANVLTF.